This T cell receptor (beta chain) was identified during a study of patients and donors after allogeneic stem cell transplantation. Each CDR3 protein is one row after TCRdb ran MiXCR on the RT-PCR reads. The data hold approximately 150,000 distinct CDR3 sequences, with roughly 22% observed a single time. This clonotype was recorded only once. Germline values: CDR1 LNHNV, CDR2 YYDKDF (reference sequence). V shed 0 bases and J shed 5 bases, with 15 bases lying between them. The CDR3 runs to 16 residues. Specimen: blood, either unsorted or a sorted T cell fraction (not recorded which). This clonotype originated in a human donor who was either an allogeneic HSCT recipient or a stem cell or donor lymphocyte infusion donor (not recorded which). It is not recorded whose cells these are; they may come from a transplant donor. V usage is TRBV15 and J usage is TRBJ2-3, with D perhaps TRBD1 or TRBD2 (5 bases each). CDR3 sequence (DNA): TGTGCCACCAGCAGAGATCGGCAGGGAGAAATAGATACGCAGTATTTT. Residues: CATSRDRQGEIDTQYF.